The 9 T cell receptor beta chains reported below all come from one sample, sequenced in a study of cytomegalovirus exposure and HLA in healthy donors. The PCR was carried out with 60 Vbeta primers and 13 Jbeta primers. The table came from immunoSEQ multiplex PCR; TCRdb's copy has only in-frame clones and leaves some out. In the table there are roughly 100,000 clones, over 70% of which are singletons. The specimen was PBMCs. All receptors derive from a man in his forties in good health and CMV-seronegative.

The chain combines TRBV5-4 with TRBJ2-1; tentative D call: TRBD1 (6 bases). The germline gives CDR1 SGHNT, CDR2 YYREEE (reference sequence). Trimming took off 4 bases at V and 0 bases at J, with 11 bases between the two ends. This CDR3 spans 15 amino acids. CDR3 DNA: TGTGCCAGCAGCATCCGGGACAACTCCTACAATGAGCAGTTCTTC. Amino acids: CASSIRDNSYNEQFF.

The chain has TRBV7-6 and TRBJ1-4; D may be TRBD1 (6 bases). This CDR3 is 15 amino acids long. Trimming took off 4 bases at V and 7 bases at J, with 16 bases between the two ends. Germline CDR1 and CDR2: SGHVS and FNYEAQ. CDR3 sequence reads: CASSSEQGIIEKLFF. Written as DNA, the CDR3 is TGTGCCAGCAGCTCAGAACAGGGTATCATTGAAAAACTGTTTTTT.

This clone was picked up one time. The chain employs TRBV7-3 and TRBJ2-3; no reliable D call. With 5 bases removed from V and 0 bases from J, the gap between germline ends came to 12 bases. In germline, CDR1 is SGHTA, CDR2 FQGTGA. The CDR3 has 15 residues. The CDR3 region has the DNA TGTGCCAGCAGCCCTCAGACAACCAGCACAGATACGCAGTATTTT. Its protein is CASSPQTTSTDTQYF.

As DNA, the CDR3 is TGTGCCAGTAGAGCTCCAGGAGAGGGCCATCAGCCCCAGCATTTT. Translated, it gives CASRAPGEGHQPQHF. J is TRBJ1-5 and V is TRBV19, with no clear D. V lost 6 bases, J lost 5 bases, and 17 bases lay in between. CDR3 size: 15 residues. Germline loops: CDR1 LNHDA, CDR2 SQIVND (reference sequence).

This clone was found once. This chain links TRBV5-5 with TRBJ2-5; the D gene is possibly TRBD2 (6 bases). Germline lookup yields CDR1 SGHKS and CDR2 YYEKEE (reference sequence). The CDR3 sequence is 15 residues long. Trimming removed 2 bases from V and 2 bases from J, with 13 bases in between. The CDR3 DNA is TGTGCCAGCAGCTTCCGACTAGTTGGACAAGAGACCCAGTACTTC. Protein product: CASSFRLVGQETQYF.

This clone was detected a few times. The rearrangement links TRBV21-1 to TRBJ2-7; the D call of TRBD1 is as the table states it, not checked on the DNA. TRBV21-1 is a pseudogene segment. The CDR3 has 15 amino acids. Here the CDR3 DNA reads TGTGCCAGCAGCCCCCGGACAGGGGGTTTCGGCGAGCAGTACTTC. It encodes CASSPRTGGFGEQYF.

The rearrangement joins TRBV27 to TRBJ2-2, with D perhaps TRBD2 (5 bases). The CDR3 spans 14 residues. Trimming stripped 3 bases from V and 7 bases from J, with 12 bases between. From germline, CDR1 is MNHEY and CDR2 SMNVEV (reference sequence). This chain's CDR3 is CASSLAGVGGELFF. The CDR3 DNA reads as TGTGCCAGCAGTTTGGCCGGGGTTGGCGGGGAGCTGTTTTTT.

This sequence joins TRBV19 and TRBJ1-1; TRBD1 might be the D (5 bases). Germline loops: CDR1 LNHDA, CDR2 SQIVND (reference sequence). The CDR3 has 14 residues. V was trimmed by 4 bases and J by 2 bases, leaving 11 bases between them. This CDR3 reads CASSTPDRNTEAFF. In DNA, the CDR3 is TGTGCCAGTAGTACCCCAGACAGAAACACTGAAGCTTTCTTT.

The chain recombines TRBV2 with TRBJ2-5; no definite D call. Trimming removed 5 bases from V and 7 bases from J, with 11 bases in between. Germline V gene lookup returns CDR1 SNHLY and CDR2 FYNNEI. The CDR3 consists of 12 residues. The CDR3 here is CASSYYSGTQYF. Here the CDR3 DNA reads TGTGCCAGCAGTTATTATAGTGGGACCCAGTACTTC.